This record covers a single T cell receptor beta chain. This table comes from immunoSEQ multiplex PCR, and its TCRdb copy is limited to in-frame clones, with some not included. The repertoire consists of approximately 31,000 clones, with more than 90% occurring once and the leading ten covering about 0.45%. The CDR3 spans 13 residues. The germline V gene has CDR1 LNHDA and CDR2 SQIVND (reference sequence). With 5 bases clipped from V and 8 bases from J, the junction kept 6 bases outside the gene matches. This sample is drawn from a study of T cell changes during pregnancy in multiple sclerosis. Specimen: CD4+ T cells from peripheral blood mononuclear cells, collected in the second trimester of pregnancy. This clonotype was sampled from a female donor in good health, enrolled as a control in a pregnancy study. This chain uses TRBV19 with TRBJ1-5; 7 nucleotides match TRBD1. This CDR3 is CASSQDRVKPQHF. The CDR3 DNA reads TGTGCCAGTAGTCAAGACAGGGTAAAGCCCCAGCATTTT. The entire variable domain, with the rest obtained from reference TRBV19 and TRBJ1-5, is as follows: DGGITQSPKYLFRKEGQNVTLSCEQNLNHDAMYWYRQDPGQGLRLIYYSQIVNDFQKGDIAEGYSVSREKKESFPLTVTSAQKNPTAFYLCASSQDRVKPQHFGDGTRLSIL.